The source of this T cell receptor (beta chain) is a study of regulatory T cells in long-lasting Graves disease. Study-wide results and caveats: Persistent disease showed a preference for TRBV28, TRBJ1-2 and TRBJ2-5. TCR diversity in persistent Graves' patients was below that of newly diagnosed ones.

In this sample, this clonotype turned up a few times. The antigen is not known. Arm-PCR with iRepertoire HTBI primers amplified the CDR3 regions for these TCR beta libraries. TCRdb re-analysed the multiplex PCR reads in MiXCR, keeping a single row per CDR3 protein. The repertoire includes 400,000 to 550,000 distinct CDR3 sequences, less than 20% of them detected once, and about 23% sits in the top ten. Time point meaning: newly diagnosed GD, antithyroid drugs for less than 3 months. PBMC-derived RNA was used for the TCR library. The germline CDR1 and CDR2 sequences are LNHDA and SQIVND (reference sequence). The CDR3 spans 14 residues. Trimming removed 7 bases at V and 4 bases at J, with 15 bases between. This sample also belongs to another study, concerning T cells in Graves' hyperthyroidism and ophthalmopathy. That source adds: Researchers ran a first-round RT-PCR on the TCR CDR3 using the HTBI primer set.

V gene TRBV19 combines with J gene TRBJ2-3, with a tentative D call TRBD1 (6 bases). The TCR was taken from a woman aged 18-29 years with Graves disease. The sequencing here drew on peripheral blood mononuclear cells (PBMCs), taken at new diagnosis, from a patient treated with antithyroid drugs. The CDR3 bases are TGTGCCAGTACTACTCGGACAGCGCCAGATACGCAGTATTTT. Translated, it gives CASTTRTAPDTQYF.